This T cell receptor (beta chain) was profiled in a study of cytomegalovirus exposure and HLA in healthy donors (dated by TCRdb to 2016 to 2017). Looking at the study overall: In an earlier analysis of about 560 of the donors, roughly 300 Gb of sequence data and 100 million or so unique TCR beta sequences from 180 million or so T cells were reported. The study profiled the T cell repertoires of under 700 subjects by immunosequencing and related them to cytomegalovirus serostatus. The study combined high-throughput TCR immunosequencing, statistical association of individual TCRs with disease status, and machine learning to predict cytomegalovirus infection status. Across around 400 genotyped donors of the cohort, an average of roughly 230,000 unique TCR beta nucleotide sequences per donor were sequenced, and around 20% of those sequences were non-productive. In the later analysis, no new phenotypic data were used to find candidate immune exposures; instead, reliance was placed on TCR beta sequences and their occurrence across donors. Donor age, sex, ethnicity and CMV serostatus were compiled together with the repertoire data. Approximately 330 gigabases of sequencing data and 70 million to 100 million unique TCR sequences made up an early release that covered 640 HLA-typed donors. The study aimed to test whether signatures of past pathogen exposure could be identified by cataloging public T cell receptors. All discovery cohort repertoires had been generated on a single sequencing platform. HLA typing included class I and class II loci at four-digit resolution. In a later analysis, previously published TCR beta repertoires from about 640 donors were re-analyzed and high-resolution HLA genotyping was added so that TCR occurrence patterns could be studied. A handful of DR-DQ haplotypes were handled as single units for association and clustering because linkage in the cohort was strong. A separate validation cohort of some 130 different subjects was used in addition to the roughly 700-subject first cohort. Typing coverage varied by locus: roughly 629-640 donors for A, B, C, DRB1 and DQB1; 500 to 550 for DQA1; more than 600 for DPA1; roughly 450 for DPB1. Of the 300 to 450 genotyped donors, roughly 80% fell in the genetic ancestry cluster associated with self-reported Caucasian donors. In a later genetic analysis, genome-wide SNP genotypes for about three fifths of the 666 donors were used, and that subset was treated as a discovery cohort. An earlier analysis of around 580 of the donors used high-throughput TCR beta sequencing to judge whether each TCR beta V gene segment behaved as functional or pseudogenic. What the authors observed across the whole study: Some IMGT-functional V segments, including TRBV6-2 and TRBV6-3, could not be distinguished by the 87-base-pair reads and were therefore excluded. The authors suggested that the approach could potentially be generalized to other disease states and immunological phenotypes. HLA typing was unavailable for some donors at each locus, so association tests used only the typed subset. A few of the identified cytomegalovirus-associated TCR beta chains were confirmed in vitro to be specific for cytomegalovirus antigens. A later genetic analysis associated a missense DCLRE1C variant with V-gene and J-gene trimming of TCR beta chains, and an independent cohort replicated the association. In a later analysis, the rate of TCR association differed among HLA loci, with DRB1 alleles having the most associated TCRs and HLA-C alleles having the fewest. The classifier was reported to diagnose cytomegalovirus status with high specificity and sensitivity in both the original cohort and the validation cohort. Assigning TCR associations to individual alleles was difficult when HLA alleles, especially DR and DQ, strongly co-occurred. The study listed 150 to 200 TCR beta chains as associated with cytomegalovirus. A cluster of highly shared sequence variants was judged likely to be a technical artifact of the sequencing pipeline. In a later analysis, several top co-occurrence clusters were reported to appear linked to parvovirus B19, influenza, CMV and Epstein-Barr virus. A further reported finding was that TCR beta sequences accurately predicted the HLA-A and HLA-B alleles for most subjects in the first cohort. Because counts were too low, under 20 rarely observed V segments, including chromosome 9 orphons, were left out of the earlier analysis of 587 of the donors. In this cohort, only TCR beta chains were sequenced, and detectable features were limited by the absence of alpha or paired-chain data. Most TCR sequences were seen in very few donors, while some public TCRs were found in many individuals. An earlier analysis of roughly 570 of the donors showed that most TCR beta V segments appeared in productive rearrangements either about 90% or about 30% of the time, which broadly matched IMGT annotations. Linkage disequilibrium might explain the correlated functional status among segregating V segments, but an unknown experimental factor could not be excluded. In a later analysis, around 17,000 TCR beta sequences were associated with specific HLA alleles at a false discovery rate of 0.05. Compared with equally common non-associated chains, HLA-associated TCR beta chains in a later analysis were more clonally expanded and had lower generation probabilities. For the cohort, immune exposure information was limited to CMV serostatus. Sequencing depth was assumed to be roughly uniform across donors in the presence/absence analyses, though that assumption may not hold. According to a later genetic analysis, donors in an Asian-associated ancestry cluster had fewer N-insertions in productive TCRs than the approximately 670-donor mean. Most CMV-associated TCR beta chains appeared to be HLA-restricted in a later analysis, and the HLA associations seemed to be driven largely by CMV exposure.

The cohort comprised under 700 healthy bone marrow donors. At the time of sampling, all cohort members were nominally healthy, though unrecorded immune exposures were likely present. The donor was CMV seronegative and belonged to the group of roughly 330 seronegative cohort members. A peripheral blood sample was collected from each donor, and TCR beta sequencing was performed on peripheral blood mononuclear cells. The Qiagen DNeasy Blood Extraction Kit was used to extract genomic DNA from the blood cell samples. The protocol used for the library was the immunoSEQ multiplex PCR assay. A mixture of 60 forward primers for TCR Vbeta segments and 13 reverse primers for TCR Jbeta segments was used in the multiplex PCR. A multiplex PCR assay on genomic DNA amplified the CDR3 region of rearranged TCR beta genes. The amplified TCR beta libraries were sequenced on the Illumina HiSeq System as 87-base-pair reads. As for how the authors treated the data: A later analysis tallied roughly 76 million unique TCR beta chains across the 666 repertoires, and 10 million to 11 million of those chains were shared by two or more donors. Raw reads were error-corrected and collapsed into unique sequences with a nearest-neighbor algorithm that merged closely related sequences to remove PCR and sequencing errors. To assign V, D and J gene segments, CDR3 sequences were aligned to IMGT reference sequences. Each retained sequence needed at least a six-nucleotide match to both a V gene segment and a J gene segment. A rearrangement counted as productive if the CDR3 had no stop codons and remained in frame with V and J, and every other rearrangement counted as non-productive. Following IMGT convention, CDR3 was defined as the stretch from the second conserved V-encoded cysteine up to the conserved J-encoded phenylalanine. Sequences without an unambiguous match to a single V gene segment were excluded from the earlier analysis of approximately 600 of the donors. In an earlier analysis of approximately 500 of the donors, a V segment was called functional when productive rearrangements were above 56.7%, and segregating when the standard deviation between donors exceeded 5%. A statistical classification framework was developed to diagnose cytomegalovirus status using the catalog of TCR beta chain sequences. A later analysis assigned V and J genes by comparing TCR nucleotide sequences with IMGT/GENE-DB human TR gene sequences. A later analysis assigned CDR3 sequences and most-parsimonious VDJ recombination scenarios with the TCRdist pipeline. In a later analysis, every TCR beta chain was defined by the combination of its CDR3 amino acid sequence and its V-gene family, and reads without a unique V-gene family were dropped. To address suspected cross-contamination and a sequencing artifact, a later analysis removed a few hundred highly shared, low-generation-probability nucleotide sequences. In a later analysis, a clonal expansion index for each public chain was calculated from normalized within-repertoire ranks of inferred template counts. Generation probabilities in a later analysis came from a VDJ recombination model fitted to out-of-frame rearrangements, and those results were checked against IGoR. Hypergeometric tests were used in a later analysis to score TCR-TCR, TCR-HLA and TCR-CMV co-occurrence, with a repertoire-size bias correction applied to the TCR pairs. To estimate false discovery rates, a later analysis permuted the HLA or CMV assignments 20 times. A later analysis grouped co-occurring TCRs with DBSCAN, adding TCRdist sequence similarity when clustering within HLA-allele-positive subsets. Repertoires with fewer than 30,000 or more than 120,000 public chains were left out of co-occurrence clustering, as were about 5 repertoires with anomalous nucleotide sharing. This is the immuneACCESS table as TCRdb keeps it, with only in-frame sequences that have V and J called. A part of the clones is gone; compared with another copy, unresolved V genes explain less than half, and the rest is unexplained. That table supplies the V and J calls and clone size; D and trimming were determined from the DNA. This sample is represented by 150,000 to 200,000 clones; less than 90% of them were singletons. The ten largest make up roughly 1.9% of the sample.

This clone was seen a single time. What antigen it recognizes has not been identified. No base quality values were provided; no much bigger clone lies one nucleotide off. The germline V and J ends show losses of 5 bases and 8 bases respectively, and no gene match explains 14 bases of the junction. CDR1 and CDR2 are drawn from the germline V gene: SGHTA, FQGNSA. Inclusive of the bounding cysteine and phenylalanine, the CDR3 is 17 residues long. CDR3 DNA only is kept here, 51 bases in frame from base 1. The chain uses TRBV7-2 and TRBJ1-3; TRBD1 agrees with 11 junctional bases. Sequenced material: PBMCs. The sequence was collected from a man younger than 30 in good health and CMV-seronegative. The CDR3 protein is CASSRNPAGQGAYTIYF. In nucleotides, the sequence is TGTGCCAGCAGCCGCAATCCCGCCGGACAGGGGGCTTACACCATATATTTT.